This is a list of T cell receptor beta chains from one sample in a study of cytomegalovirus exposure and HLA in healthy donors. The method was immunoSEQ multiplex PCR; TCRdb's version includes in-frame clones alone and lacks a portion of them. This sample carries 90,000 to 120,000 clones, about 70% of them seen once, and the ten largest clones take 2.6%. Material: PBMCs. The receptors here all came from a man between 50 and 59 years old in good health and CMV-seropositive. The CDR3 runs from the conserved cysteine through the conserved F or W. The D gene is left open where the match is weak. Size tells how often a clone was seen (once, few, many) or the class of an expanded clone, and some rows leave it out.

>TRBD1|-|TRBV10-3|TRBJ2-7
CASGTGGDEQYF
TGTGCCTCCGGGACAGGGGGGGACGAGCAGTACTTC
>TRBD2|-|TRBV5-6|TRBJ2-1
CASSLRASGRIDEQFF
TGTGCCAGCAGCTTGAGGGCAAGCGGGAGGATCGATGAGCAGTTCTTC
>-|-|TRBV5-1|TRBJ1-2
CASSVDSNYGYTF
TGCGCCAGCAGCGTAGACAGTAACTATGGCTACACCTTC
>-|-|TRBV7-3|TRBJ2-2
CASSPGTPPGELFF
TGTGCCAGCAGCCCTGGCACCCCCCCCGGGGAGCTGTTTTTT
>-|-|TRBV2|TRBJ1-1
CASSELSGRWTEAFF
TGTGCCAGCAGTGAACTGTCAGGAAGGTGGACTGAAGCTTTCTTT
>TRBD1|few|TRBV5-1|TRBJ1-4
CASSTTGDLREKLFF
TGCGCCAGCAGCACCACAGGGGACTTGCGTGAAAAACTGTTTTTT
>TRBD2|few|TRBV7-3|TRBJ2-1
CASSSLAGGYNEQFF
TGTGCCAGCAGCTCTCTAGCGGGGGGGTACAATGAGCAGTTCTTC
>TRBD2|-|TRBV28|TRBJ2-2
CASSHRGGYTGELFF
TGTGCCAGCAGCCATCGGGGGGGATACACCGGGGAGCTGTTTTTT
>-|-|TRBV4-1|TRBJ2-7
CASSQEGPGLREQYF
TGCGCCAGCAGCCAAGAAGGTCCAGGTTTACGCGAGCAGTACTTC
>TRBD1|-|TRBV2|TRBJ1-6
CASSLDRLGSPLHF
TGTGCCAGCAGCCTGGACAGGTTGGGTTCACCCCTCCACTTT
>TRBD1|-|TRBV5-6|TRBJ1-2
CASSLDRVNYGYTF
TGTGCCAGCAGCTTAGACAGGGTAAACTATGGCTACACCTTC
>TRBD2|-|TRBV7-2|TRBJ2-5
CASSRRTSGGEETQYF
TGTGCCAGCAGCCGACGGACTAGCGGGGGGGAAGAGACCCAGTACTTC
>TRBD1|few|TRBV2|TRBJ1-1
CASRGETGINWGAFF
TGTGCCAGCAGGGGGGAGACAGGGATTAACTGGGGAGCTTTCTTT
>-|-|TRBV6-6|TRBJ1-1
CAATGKPLMNTEAFF
TGCGCGGCAACAGGGAAGCCCCTCATGAACACTGAAGCTTTCTTT
>-|-|TRBV6-1|TRBJ2-7
CASRVDRNLFYEQYF
TGTGCCAGCAGGGTTGACAGGAACCTTTTCTACGAGCAGTACTTC
>TRBD1|-|TRBV5-4|TRBJ1-1
CASSLYTGGNTEAFF
TGTGCCAGCAGCTTGTATACAGGGGGAAACACTGAAGCTTTCTTT
>TRBD1|-|TRBV7-3|TRBJ2-7
CASSYPYRTGIYEQYF
TGTGCCAGCAGCTACCCCTACCGGACAGGGATCTACGAGCAGTACTTC
>-|few|TRBV27|TRBJ2-7
CATQSGGLRTYEQYF
TGTGCCACCCAAAGTGGGGGACTCAGAACCTACGAGCAGTACTTC
>-|-|TRBV11-2|TRBJ1-1
CASSLRGGLNTEAFF
TGTGCCAGCAGCTTGCGGGGGGGCTTGAACACTGAAGCTTTCTTT
>TRBD1|-|TRBV11-3|TRBJ2-7
CASSLGTGAHEQYF
TGTGCCAGCAGCTTAGGGACAGGGGCCCACGAGCAGTACTTC
>TRBD2|-|TRBV5-1|TRBJ2-5
CASSFREAQETQYF
TGCGCCAGCAGTTTCCGGGAGGCCCAAGAGACCCAGTACTTC
>TRBD1|-|TRBV6-1|TRBJ1-2
CASTPTGDYGYTF
TGTGCCAGCACCCCGACAGGGGACTATGGCTACACCTTC
>TRBD1|-|TRBV6-1|TRBJ1-5
CASSEGTGAEPQHF
TGTGCCAGCAGTGAAGGGACAGGGGCAGAGCCCCAGCATTTT
>-|-|TRBV15|TRBJ2-5
CATSNRQRETQYF
TGTGCCACCAGCAATAGACAGAGAGAGACCCAGTACTTC
>-|-|TRBV7-3|TRBJ1-1
CASSKGRGNTEAFF
TGTGCCAGCAGTAAAGGACGGGGGAACACTGAAGCTTTCTTT
>TRBD2|once|TRBV29-1|TRBJ2-1
CSVLSGGEQFF
TGCAGCGTCTTAAGCGGGGGAGAGCAGTTCTTC
>TRBD2|few|TRBV19|TRBJ2-1
CASSIAPLFAGGTNEQFF
TGTGCCAGTAGTATAGCCCCCCTCTTCGCGGGGGGTACAAATGAGCAGTTCTTC